The rows below give T cell receptor beta chains drawn from one sample of a study of neurological immune-mediated disorders. TCRdb reprocessed the 5' RACE reads with MiXCR, giving one entry per CDR3 protein. The sample yields tens of thousands of distinct CDR3 sequences, 3.4% seen once. The sequencing input was PBMCs. The receptors here all came from a man aged 35-49 years with multiple sclerosis. Both conserved end residues are part of each CDR3. The D gene is left open where the match is weak. Sizes are listed as once, few, many or a size class.

CDR3 length: 14; D gene: .; J gene: TRBJ2-7; V gene: TRBV5-5; clone size: few; CDR3 DNA: TGTGCCAGCAGACGCCCCGGGGTCGCCTACGAGCAGTACTTC; CDR3 protein: CASRRPGVAYEQYF
CDR3 length: 15; D gene: .; J gene: TRBJ2-2; V gene: TRBV9; clone size: many; CDR3 DNA: TGTGCCAGCAGCGTAGAGGGGTTCGGCACCGGGGAGCTGTTTTTT; CDR3 protein: CASSVEGFGTGELFF
CDR3 length: 14; D gene: .; J gene: TRBJ1-1; V gene: TRBV6-6; clone size: many; CDR3 DNA: TGTGCCAGCAGCCGGGAACAGGGTTATCCTGAAGCTTTCTTT; CDR3 protein: CASSREQGYPEAFF
CDR3 length: 14; D gene: .; J gene: TRBJ2-2; V gene: TRBV7-7; clone size: many; CDR3 DNA: TGTGCCAGCAGCTTAGCGGGAGGCACCGGGGAGCTGTTTTTT; CDR3 protein: CASSLAGGTGELFF
CDR3 length: 11; D gene: .; J gene: TRBJ2-1; V gene: TRBV10-2; clone size: many; CDR3 DNA: TGCGCCAGCAAGGCGGGGAATGAGCAGTTCTTC; CDR3 protein: CASKAGNEQFF
CDR3 length: 15; D gene: .; J gene: TRBJ2-1; V gene: TRBV5-1; clone size: many; CDR3 DNA: TGCGCCAGCAGCCAAATGCACAGGATCCCCAATGAGCAGTTCTTC; CDR3 protein: CASSQMHRIPNEQFF
CDR3 length: 13; D gene: .; J gene: TRBJ2-1; V gene: TRBV19; clone size: many; CDR3 DNA: TGTGCCAGTAAACTCGGGACCCACAATGAGCAGTTCTTC; CDR3 protein: CASKLGTHNEQFF
CDR3 length: 13; D gene: .; J gene: TRBJ2-1; V gene: TRBV7-9; clone size: many; CDR3 DNA: TGTGCCAGCAGCACCTTACTGGTAAATGAGCAGTTCTTC; CDR3 protein: CASSTLLVNEQFF
CDR3 length: 14; D gene: .; J gene: TRBJ2-7; V gene: TRBV18; clone size: many; CDR3 DNA: TGTGCCAGCTCACCACCGGACATCTCCTACGAGCAGTACTTC; CDR3 protein: CASSPPDISYEQYF
CDR3 length: 11; D gene: .; J gene: TRBJ2-1; V gene: TRBV5-1; clone size: many; CDR3 DNA: TGCGCCAGCAGCTTGAGGCAGTCAACGTTCTTC; CDR3 protein: CASSLRQSTFF
CDR3 length: 13; D gene: .; J gene: TRBJ2-7; V gene: TRBV7-9; clone size: few; CDR3 DNA: TGTGCCAGCAGCCTACAAGGAATCTACGAGCAGTACTTC; CDR3 protein: CASSLQGIYEQYF
CDR3 length: 16; D gene: TRBD2; J gene: TRBJ2-1; V gene: TRBV20-1; clone size: many; CDR3 DNA: TGCAGTGCTAGAGATCCTCTAGCGGGAGAAAGGAATGAGCAGTTCTTC; CDR3 protein: CSARDPLAGERNEQFF
CDR3 length: 16; D gene: .; J gene: TRBJ2-7; V gene: TRBV5-6; clone size: many; CDR3 DNA: TGTGCCAGCAGCAGGGCAGGCCCGACGTGGGACTACGAGCAGTACTTC; CDR3 protein: CASSRAGPTWDYEQYF
CDR3 length: 15; D gene: TRBD1; J gene: TRBJ2-5; V gene: TRBV5-1; clone size: many; CDR3 DNA: TGCGCCAGCAGCTTGGTACCAGGGGGCCCAGAGACCCAGTACTTC; CDR3 protein: CASSLVPGGPETQYF
CDR3 length: 15; D gene: .; J gene: TRBJ2-7; V gene: TRBV12-3/TRBV12-4; clone size: many; CDR3 DNA: TGTGCCAGCACCCGAGGGGGGACAGAGTCCTACGAGCAGTACTTC; CDR3 protein: CASTRGGTESYEQYF
CDR3 length: 17; D gene: TRBD2; J gene: TRBJ2-1; V gene: TRBV20-1; clone size: many; CDR3 DNA: TGCAGTGCTAGACCATACCTAGCGGGAGACGTCTACAATGAGCAGTTCTTC; CDR3 protein: CSARPYLAGDVYNEQFF
CDR3 length: 14; D gene: TRBD1; J gene: TRBJ2-5; V gene: TRBV20-1; clone size: many; CDR3 DNA: TGCAGTGCTAGCCCCAGGGGGCGCCGAGAGACCCAGTACTTC; CDR3 protein: CSASPRGRRETQYF